This note documents a single T cell receptor beta chain sequence. Its specificity is not known. The data belong to a study of T cell responses to AZD1222 COVID-19 vaccine. This CDR3 spans 16 amino acids. V was trimmed by 1 base and J by 0 bases, leaving 9 bases between them. From germline, CDR1 is LGHDT and CDR2 YNNKEL (reference sequence). Study-wide points: Donors in the cohort were predominantly white British and more often female, and clonal diversity was possibly underestimated. Reports indicate that nearly half of spike-specific TCRs are directed at unmutated variant regions.

Profiling relied on immunoSEQ multiplex PCR, and the TCRdb table lists in-frame clones only, not all of them. The sample has 85,000 to 90,000 clones, roughly 90% seen once. This receptor was identified in an adult in good health. The sample here was peripheral blood, taken on day 0 of AZD1222 vaccination. The V gene is TRBV3-1 (or the pseudogene TRBV3-2), the J gene TRBJ1-4; D uncertain. Here the CDR3 DNA reads TGTGCCAGCAGCCAAGCCAGCTGGGCAACTAATGAAAAACTGTTTTTT. This sequence encodes CASSQASWATNEKLFF.